What follows are 2 T cell receptor beta chains derived from one specimen sequenced in a study of identifying expanded T cells in peripheral blood. Measured with immunoSEQ multiplex PCR; TCRdb has only the in-frame clones, and not every one. The sample holds under 90,000 clones, 75% to 90% seen once. The sample was blood. Every receptor here comes from a person aged 18 to 75 in good health.

The chain has TRBV7-2 and TRBJ2-7, with 7 bases identical to TRBD2. V shed 4 bases and J 2 bases; nucleotides not matched to a gene: 5. In germline, CDR1 is SGHTA, CDR2 FQGNSA. There are 14 residues in the CDR3. In DNA form, the CDR3 reads TGTGCCAGCAGCTCCGGGACTATTCCCTACGAGCAGTACTTC. Translating gives CASSSGTIPYEQYF.

The V call is TRBV29-1, the J call TRBJ2-6, with D uncertain. Germline CDR1 is SQVTM and CDR2 is ANQGSEA. Trimming cost V 4 bases and J 0 bases, with 4 bases left between them. The CDR3 contains 13 residues. CDR3 protein: CSVADSGANVLTF. The CDR3 DNA is TGCAGCGTTGCCGACTCTGGGGCCAACGTCCTGACTTTC.